The following is a TCR beta chain sequence with its context. No antigen is known for it. This record comes from a study of beta chain features in type 1 diabetes. Points from the study as a whole: Patients and controls would be equally affected if PCR favored shorter templates.

The CDR3 is 14 amino acids. Trimming took off 0 bases at V and 1 base at J, with 7 bases between the two ends. The germline V gene has CDR1 SGHRS and CDR2 YFSETQ. Isolated RNA was reverse transcribed in full, so expressed TCRB transcripts were sequenced. The method was immunoSEQ multiplex PCR; TCRdb's version includes in-frame clones alone and lacks a portion of them. The data contain 310,000 or so clones, 8% to 13% of them singletons. Sequencing was performed on naive CD4+ T cells from blood. The clonotype was recovered from a woman in her 30s in good health. The chain recombines TRBV5-1 with TRBJ1-1; unclear D gene. CDR3 loop: CASSLDSSNTEAFF. The CDR3 DNA reads TGCGCCAGCAGCTTGGACAGCTCGAACACTGAAGCTTTCTTT.